This is a list of T cell receptor beta chains from one sample in a study of PD-1 blockade in classical Hodgkin lymphoma. The assay was immunoSEQ multiplex PCR, and TCRdb's table has in-frame clones only and misses some. In the table there are roughly 20,000 clones, 85% to 90% of which are singletons. Sample: peripheral blood mononuclear cells (PBMCs), taken before the fourth cycle of nivolumab. These receptors all stem from a human donor with classical Hodgkin lymphoma. CDR3s include the opening cysteine and the closing phenylalanine or tryptophan. D genes are given only for firm matches. Clone size is stated in some rows and not others, as once, few, many or a class when expanded.

len: 16; v_gene: TRBV28; d_gene: TRBD1; abundance: .; j_gene: TRBJ2-1; CDR3aa: CASSTSGQARGNEQFF; CDR3nt: TGTGCCAGCAGTACCTCGGGACAGGCGAGGGGGAATGAGCAGTTCTTC
len: 17; v_gene: TRBV15; d_gene: .; abundance: .; j_gene: TRBJ2-7; CDR3aa: CATSVRRGRDITYEQYF; CDR3nt: TGTGCCACCAGCGTCCGCCGCGGACGGGACATAACCTACGAGCAGTACTTC
len: 17; v_gene: TRBV9; d_gene: TRBD1; abundance: .; j_gene: TRBJ2-2; CDR3aa: CASSVGRDSRNTGELFF; CDR3nt: TGTGCCAGCAGCGTAGGCCGGGACAGCCGAAACACCGGGGAGCTGTTTTTT
len: 15; v_gene: TRBV9; d_gene: .; abundance: .; j_gene: TRBJ2-3; CDR3aa: CASSVGLDRTDTQYF; CDR3nt: TGTGCCAGCAGCGTCGGGCTAGATCGCACAGATACGCAGTATTTT
len: 15; v_gene: TRBV27; d_gene: TRBD1; abundance: .; j_gene: TRBJ1-1; CDR3aa: CASSPRGLLNTEAFF; CDR3nt: TGTGCCAGCAGTCCGAGGGGGCTACTCAACACTGAAGCTTTCTTT
len: 15; v_gene: TRBV19; d_gene: TRBD1; abundance: .; j_gene: TRBJ2-3; CDR3aa: CASSIKDRETDTQYF; CDR3nt: TGTGCCAGTAGTATAAAAGACAGGGAGACAGATACGCAGTATTTT
len: 13; v_gene: TRBV19; d_gene: .; abundance: .; j_gene: TRBJ2-1; CDR3aa: CASRTSRTNEQFF; CDR3nt: TGTGCCAGTAGGACCTCTAGAACAAATGAGCAGTTCTTC
len: 14; v_gene: TRBV7-8; d_gene: .; abundance: .; j_gene: TRBJ1-4; CDR3aa: CASSLRGGSEKLFF; CDR3nt: TGTGCCAGCAGCTTAAGGGGGGGAAGCGAAAAACTGTTTTTT
len: 13; v_gene: TRBV30; d_gene: .; abundance: .; j_gene: TRBJ1-1; CDR3aa: CAWGSLLATEAFF; CDR3nt: TGTGCCTGGGGGTCTTTGCTGGCCACTGAAGCTTTCTTT
len: 14; v_gene: TRBV4-2; d_gene: .; abundance: .; j_gene: TRBJ2-7; CDR3aa: CASSQAGEDYEQYF; CDR3nt: TGTGCCAGCAGCCAAGCGGGAGAAGACTACGAGCAGTACTTC
len: 15; v_gene: TRBV6-9; d_gene: TRBD2; abundance: .; j_gene: TRBJ2-1; CDR3aa: CASIGLADNYNEQFF; CDR3nt: TGTGCCAGCATCGGACTAGCGGACAACTACAATGAGCAGTTCTTC
len: 15; v_gene: TRBV7-3; d_gene: TRBD1; abundance: .; j_gene: TRBJ1-6; CDR3aa: CASSLGGRDREDLHF; CDR3nt: TGTGCCAGCAGCTTAGGGGGGCGGGACAGGGAGGACCTCCACTTT
len: 15; v_gene: TRBV29-1; d_gene: TRBD2; abundance: .; j_gene: TRBJ2-3; CDR3aa: CSGRAGTSGSDTQYF; CDR3nt: TGCAGCGGAAGAGCCGGGACTAGCGGGAGTGATACGCAGTATTTT
len: 15; v_gene: TRBV19; d_gene: TRBD1; abundance: .; j_gene: TRBJ2-7; CDR3aa: CASISYRDRAYEQYF; CDR3nt: TGTGCCAGTATCTCTTACAGGGACAGAGCCTACGAGCAGTACTTC
len: 14; v_gene: TRBV7-9; d_gene: TRBD1; abundance: .; j_gene: TRBJ1-5; CDR3aa: CASSLDRAYQPQHF; CDR3nt: TGTGCCAGCAGCCTCGACAGGGCCTATCAGCCCCAGCATTTT
len: 15; v_gene: TRBV11-2; d_gene: TRBD2; abundance: .; j_gene: TRBJ2-7; CDR3aa: CASSFQAGGPYEQYF; CDR3nt: TGTGCCAGCAGCTTCCAAGCGGGAGGGCCCTACGAGCAGTACTTC
len: 16; v_gene: TRBV30; d_gene: TRBD1; abundance: .; j_gene: TRBJ1-3; CDR3aa: CAWTRDRASSGNTIYF; CDR3nt: TGTGCCTGGACCCGGGACAGGGCAAGCTCTGGAAACACCATATATTTT
len: 17; v_gene: TRBV5-1; d_gene: TRBD2; abundance: once; j_gene: TRBJ2-5; CDR3aa: CASSFPGLAGTQETQYF; CDR3nt: TGCGCCAGCAGCTTCCCCGGACTAGCGGGGACTCAAGAGACCCAGTACTTC
len: 12; v_gene: TRBV30; d_gene: .; abundance: .; j_gene: TRBJ2-5; CDR3aa: CAWSVGQETQYF; CDR3nt: TGTGCCTGGAGTGTAGGTCAAGAGACCCAGTACTTC
len: 15; v_gene: TRBV14; d_gene: .; abundance: .; j_gene: TRBJ1-1; CDR3aa: CASSQFQGWNTEAFF; CDR3nt: TGTGCCAGCAGCCAATTTCAGGGGTGGAACACTGAAGCTTTCTTT
len: 11; v_gene: TRBV20-1; d_gene: .; abundance: once; j_gene: TRBJ2-7; CDR3aa: CSATLASEQYF; CDR3nt: TGCAGTGCTACTCTTGCCTCCGAGCAGTACTTC
len: 12; v_gene: TRBV19; d_gene: .; abundance: .; j_gene: TRBJ1-1; CDR3aa: CASSRFHTEAFF; CDR3nt: TGTGCCAGTAGTAGGTTTCACACTGAAGCTTTCTTT
len: 15; v_gene: TRBV27; d_gene: TRBD1; abundance: .; j_gene: TRBJ1-1; CDR3aa: CASSLGTGPNTEAFF; CDR3nt: TGTGCCAGCAGTTTAGGGACAGGGCCGAACACTGAAGCTTTCTTT
len: 15; v_gene: TRBV6-5; d_gene: TRBD2; abundance: .; j_gene: TRBJ2-3; CDR3aa: CASSPGGAFTDTRYF; CDR3nt: TGTGCCAGCAGCCCCGGGGGGGCTTTCACAGATACGCGGTATTTT